This entry lists 5 T cell receptor beta chains sequenced from one sample in a study of T cell changes during pregnancy in multiple sclerosis. Produced via immunoSEQ multiplex PCR; TCRdb's table is partial and in-frame only. Among 15,000 to 20,000 clones listed, around 96% were seen once. The material was peripheral blood, obtained in the third trimester of pregnancy. These receptors were obtained from a female donor with multiple sclerosis, enrolled in a pregnancy study.

This chain links TRBV30 with TRBJ2-1, with TRBD2 identical over 8 bases. The CDR3 is 14 residues long. Per the germline V gene, CDR1 is GTSNPN and CDR2 is SVGIG (reference sequence). The V and J ends lost 5 bases and 0 bases, in that order; junction bases with no gene match: 3. The CDR3 reads CAWVSGASYNEQFF. DNA of the CDR3: TGTGCCTGGGTTAGCGGGGCCTCCTACAATGAGCAGTTCTTC.

The rearrangement links TRBV7-9 to TRBJ1-1; D remains ambiguous. Germline V gene lookup returns CDR1 SEHNR and CDR2 FQNEAQ (reference sequence). CDR3 length: 13 amino acids. V shed 4 bases and J shed 4 bases, with 10 bases lying between them. This chain's CDR3 is CASSSSWGTEAFF. The CDR3, as DNA: TGTGCCAGCAGCTCTAGCTGGGGCACTGAAGCTTTCTTT.

The chain is built from TRBV5-1 and TRBJ2-5, with 15 positions matching TRBD2. Germline trimming cut 0 bases from V and 2 bases from J; bases unmatched to any gene: 5. The V gene's germline CDR1 is SGHRS and CDR2 YFSETQ. The CDR3 has 18 amino acids. The CDR3 DNA is TGCGCCAGCAGCTTGGGCCGAGGACTAGCGGGAGGGCAAGAGACCCAGTACTTC. Amino acid sequence: CASSLGRGLAGGQETQYF.

This sequence joins TRBV5-4 and TRBJ2-7; D might be TRBD1 (5 bases). V gave up 1 base and J gave up 4 bases, with 18 bases separating them. The germline V gene encodes CDR1 SGHNT and CDR2 YYREEE (reference sequence). The CDR3 contains 16 residues. The CDR3 loop is CASSLQATRGTYEQYF. For the CDR3, the DNA is TGTGCCAGCAGCTTGCAGGCAACAAGGGGCACTTACGAGCAGTACTTC.

This clone was recorded only once. J is TRBJ1-4 and V is TRBV5-5, with D possibly being TRBD1 (6 bases). Germline values: CDR1 SGHKS, CDR2 YYEKEE (reference sequence). The CDR3 loop spans 17 amino acids. The V and J ends lost 1 base and 0 bases respectively, with 13 bases between them. The CDR3 region is CASSLRGLIATNEKLFF. CDR3 coding DNA: TGTGCCAGCAGCTTGAGGGGGTTAATAGCAACTAATGAAAAACTGTTTTTT.